The 21 T cell receptor beta chains listed next were all sequenced from one sample in a study of cytotoxic CD8 clonotypes in ibrutinib-treated CLL. The method was immunoSEQ multiplex PCR; TCRdb's version includes in-frame clones alone and lacks a portion of them. This sample yields 130,000 or so clones, of which approximately 85% are seen a single time; roughly 2% belongs to the top ten. The specimen was PBMCs, collected after 24 months of ibrutinib treatment. These receptors were taken from a human donor with chronic lymphocytic leukemia.

The rearrangement joins TRBV30 to TRBJ1-2, with a weak D call TRBD1 (5 bases). V was clipped by 0 bases and J by 4 bases, with 15 bases between them. Germline V CDR1 and CDR2: GTSNPN, SVGIG (reference sequence). The CDR3 totals 15 residues. The CDR3 region is CAWSVRGWGPYGYTF. The CDR3 DNA sequence: TGTGCCTGGAGTGTACGGGGGTGGGGACCCTATGGCTACACCTTC.

V usage is TRBV6-6 and J usage is TRBJ2-3; no clear D. The CDR3 contains 11 residues. V lost 4 bases, J lost 3 bases, and 2 bases lay in between. Germline V lookup: CDR1 MNHNY, CDR2 SVGAGI (reference sequence). The CDR3, as DNA: TGTGCCAGCAGTTGGACAGATACGCAGTATTTT. It yields the protein CASSWTDTQYF.

This sequence joins TRBV4-2 and TRBJ1-1; D may be TRBD1 (5 bases). Trimming removed 5 bases from V and 3 bases from J, with 16 bases in between. This CDR3 contains 15 residues. Germline V CDR1 and CDR2: LGHNA, YNFKEQ. CDR3: CASSSTGGVDTEAFF. CDR3 in DNA: TGTGCCAGCAGCTCAACCGGGGGAGTTGACACTGAAGCTTTCTTT.

In its sample, this clone was seen once. The sample contains more than one DNA sequence encoding this CDR3. V is TRBV9 and J is TRBJ2-3, with 7 bases that match TRBD2. Germline-derived CDR1 and CDR2 are SGDLS and YYNGEE. CDR3 length equals 16 residues. Trimming took 2 bases from V and 0 from J; bases not matched to a gene: 6. The CDR3 loop reads CASSVGGGTSTDTQYF. CDR3 in DNA: TGTGCCAGCAGCGTCGGCGGGGGAACCAGCACAGATACGCAGTATTTT. Variable domain in full (rest from reference TRBV9 and TRBJ2-3): DSGVTQTPKHLITATGQRVTLRCSPRSGDLSVYWYQQSLDQGLQFLIQYYNGEERAKGNILERFSAQQFPDLHSELNLSSLELGDSALYFCASSVGGGTSTDTQYFGPGTRLTVL.

V is TRBV28 and J is TRBJ2-7; 10 bases map to TRBD1. CDR1 and CDR2 from the germline V gene are MDHEN and SYDVKM. This CDR3 region has 15 residues. After removal of 7 bases from V and 2 bases from J, the junction contained 8 bases not matched to a gene. Here the CDR3 reads CASTDSGTGAYEQYF. Here the CDR3 DNA reads TGTGCCAGCACCGATTCCGGGACAGGGGCCTACGAGCAGTACTTC.

The chain employs TRBV28 and TRBJ1-3; D is possibly TRBD1 (5 bases). The CDR3 extends over 15 amino acids. V dropped 6 bases and J dropped 1 base, with 13 bases sitting between them. Germline CDR1 MDHEN, CDR2 SYDVKM. CDR3 protein: CASRPGTLSGNTIYF. DNA for the CDR3: TGTGCCAGCAGGCCCGGGACCTTATCTGGAAACACCATATATTTT.

The chain links TRBV7-9 to TRBJ1-2; 7 bases match TRBD1. Trimming removed 5 bases from V and 5 bases from J; junction bases left unmatched: 5. Germline V gene sequence: CDR1 SEHNR, CDR2 FQNEAQ (reference sequence). The CDR3 spans 13 residues. CDR3 DNA sequence: TGTGCCAGCAGCCCCGGGACAGCTTATGGCTACACCTTC. Its translation is CASSPGTAYGYTF.

The genes are TRBV11-2 and TRBJ2-4; TRBD2 matches at 7 bases. Germline CDR1 is SGHAT and CDR2 is FQNNGV. Losses at the gene ends were 0 bases for V and 3 bases for J; bases not matched to a gene: 5. The CDR3 covers 16 residues. CDR3 in DNA: TGTGCCAGCAGCTTAGAGGCTCGGGGGGTCAAAAACATTCAGTACTTC. Translation gives CASSLEARGVKNIQYF.

The CDR3 DNA reads TGTGCCAGCAGCTTAGCTGACAGGACCTACGAGCAGTACTTC. Translated, it gives CASSLADRTYEQYF. The chain couples TRBV7-2 to TRBJ2-7; the D gene is possibly TRBD1 (6 bases). Germline V gives CDR1 SGHTA, CDR2 FQGNSA. The length of the CDR3 is 14 residues. Deletions cut 0 bases from V and 2 bases from J, with 8 bases between.

DNA for the CDR3: TGTGCCAGCAACCCGAGTGGAGGGGACGAAAAACTGTTTTTT. Its translation is CASNPSGGDEKLFF. V and J are TRBV7-9 and TRBJ1-4; possibly TRBD1 for D (5 bases). Germline values: CDR1 SEHNR, CDR2 FQNEAQ (reference sequence). V was cut by 7 bases and J by 8 bases, with 17 bases left in between. This CDR3 has 14 residues.

This chain links TRBV29-1 with TRBJ2-2, with D perhaps assigned TRBD1 or TRBD2 (6 bases each). V dropped 5 bases and J dropped 5 bases, with 9 bases sitting between them. Germline V gene lookup returns CDR1 SQVTM and CDR2 ANQGSEA. The CDR3 runs 12 residues. CDR3 sequence reads: CSVLGGTGELFF. CDR3 nucleotides: TGCAGCGTTTTAGGGGGGACCGGGGAGCTGTTTTTT.

This chain links TRBV28 with TRBJ1-1, with a weak D call TRBD1 (6 bases). Per the germline V gene, CDR1 is MDHEN and CDR2 is SYDVKM. This CDR3 has 15 residues. Trimming removed 6 bases from V and 1 base from J, with 15 bases in between. This chain's CDR3 is CASRVRGVRNTEAFF. The CDR3 DNA reads TGTGCCAGCAGGGTAAGGGGGGTTCGGAACACTGAAGCTTTCTTT. The full variable domain, in which reference TRBV28 and TRBJ1-1 provide the parts outside the CDR3, is DVKVTQSSRYLVKRTGEKVFLECVQDMDHENMFWYRQDPGLGLRLIYFSYDVKMKEKGDIPEGYSVSREKKERFSLILESASTNQTSMYLCASRVRGVRNTEAFFGQGTRLTVV.

This clone was seen a few times. The chain combines TRBV7-9 with TRBJ1-2; no firm D call. Germline loops: CDR1 SEHNR, CDR2 FQNEAQ (reference sequence). This CDR3 has 12 amino acids. The V end lost 1 base, the J end lost 9 bases, and 9 bases lay between the germline ends. CDR3 in DNA: TGTGCCAGCAGCTTAGAACAAGGTAGCTACACCTTC. It codes for CASSLEQGSYTF. Together with reference TRBV7-9 and TRBJ1-2, the CDR3 gives the full variable domain: DTGVSQNPRHKITKRGQNVTFRCDPISEHNRLYWYRQTLGQGPEFLTYFQNEAQLEKSRLLSDRFSAERPKGSFSTLEIQRTEQGDSAMYLCASSLEQGSYTFGSGTRLTVV.

The chain links TRBV7-9 to TRBJ2-2; D is unclear. Germline V gene data show CDR1 as SEHNR and CDR2 as FQNEAQ (reference sequence). The CDR3 has 16 residues. Trimming took 2 bases from V and 0 from J, leaving 10 bases between them. CDR3 residues: CASSLRRPTNTGELFF. The CDR3 DNA reads TGTGCCAGCAGCTTAAGGAGACCCACGAACACCGGGGAGCTGTTTTTT. Supplemented by reference TRBV7-9 and TRBJ2-2, the full variable domain reads DTGVSQNPRHKITKRGQNVTFRCDPISEHNRLYWYRQTLGQGPEFLTYFQNEAQLEKSRLLSDRFSAERPKGSFSTLEIQRTEQGDSAMYLCASSLRRPTNTGELFFGEGSRLTVL.

The gene calls are TRBV27 and TRBJ1-6; 7 bases are a match to TRBD1. CDR3 size: 15 residues. The germline V gene encodes CDR1 MNHEY and CDR2 SMNVEV (reference sequence). The trim removed 4 bases at V and 2 bases at J, leaving 2 bases unmatched. The CDR3: CASSSTGPYNSPLHF. CDR3 nucleotides: TGTGCCAGCAGTTCGACAGGGCCCTATAATTCACCCCTCCACTTT.

J is TRBJ2-1 and V is TRBV6-4; no reliable D call. V was clipped by 6 bases and J by 9 bases, with 24 bases between them. This CDR3 is built from 16 residues. The germline V gene has CDR1 MRHNA and CDR2 SNTAGT. CDR3 residues: CASSDIVARMGSEQFF. The CDR3 nucleotides read TGTGCCAGCAGCGATATAGTGGCCCGAATGGGTAGTGAGCAGTTCTTC.

This chain uses TRBV28 with TRBJ1-2; 9 bases are shared with TRBD1. With 6 bases clipped from V and 4 bases from J, the junction kept 6 bases outside the gene matches. The CDR3 length is 14 residues. Germline V lookup: CDR1 MDHEN, CDR2 SYDVKM. The CDR3 DNA sequence: TGTGCCAGCAGCTTGGACAGGGGCCCCTATGGCTACACCTTC. Residues: CASSLDRGPYGYTF.

This rearrangement joins TRBV10-3 to TRBJ1-1; 8 bases line up with TRBD1. Germline loops: CDR1 ENHRY, CDR2 SYGVKD. CDR3 size: 18 residues. V dropped 0 bases and J dropped 4; count of bases not matched to a gene: 13. As DNA, the CDR3 is TGTGCCATCAGTGAGTCGGGAAGGGCCAGGGGGCCTGGCACTGAAGCTTTCTTT. Amino acids: CAISESGRARGPGTEAFF.

This rearrangement joins TRBV21-1 to TRBJ1-6; the D call TRBD1 from the table was never checked on the DNA. TRBV21-1 is designated a pseudogene. The CDR3 is made up of 18 amino acids. The CDR3 DNA follows: TGTGCCAGCAGCAAAGCCGTCCGCAAAGGGGCAATAGATTCACCCCTCCACTTT. Amino acid sequence: CASSKAVRKGAIDSPLHF.

The rearrangement uses TRBV19 and TRBJ1-6; D not certain. Germline CDR1 and CDR2: LNHDA and SQIVND (reference sequence). This CDR3 contains 18 residues. V lost 9 bases, J lost 3 bases, and 24 bases lay in between. CDR3 sequence reads: CASSPLAGGSHYNSPLHF. CDR3 DNA: TGTGCCAGCTCTCCTCTGGCAGGCGGATCCCACTATAATTCACCCCTCCACTTT.

The chain recombines TRBV18 with TRBJ2-7; D possibly corresponds to TRBD2 (5 bases). CDR1 and CDR2 (germline): KGHSH, LQKENI. The CDR3 runs to 14 residues. The germline V and J ends were trimmed by 0 bases and 2 bases, with 8 bases remaining between them. CDR3 in DNA: TGTGCCAGCTCACCACCGTGGAGGCCCTACGAGCAGTACTTC. It is translated as CASSPPWRPYEQYF.